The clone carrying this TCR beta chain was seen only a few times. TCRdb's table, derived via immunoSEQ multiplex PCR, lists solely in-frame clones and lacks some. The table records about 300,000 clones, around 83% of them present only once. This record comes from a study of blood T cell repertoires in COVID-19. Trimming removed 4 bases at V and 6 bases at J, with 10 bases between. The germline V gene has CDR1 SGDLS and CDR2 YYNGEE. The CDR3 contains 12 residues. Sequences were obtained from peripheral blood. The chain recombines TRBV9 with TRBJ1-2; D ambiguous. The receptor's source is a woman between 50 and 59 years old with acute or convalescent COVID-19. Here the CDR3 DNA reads TGTGCCAGCAGCCTGAGCCTCGATGGCTACACCTTC. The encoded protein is CASSLSLDGYTF.